This record looks at one T cell receptor (beta chain) sequence and its context. This entry belongs to a study of blood T cell repertoires in COVID-19. Whole-study context: The cDNA or gDNA used as material had been derived from T cells, B-cell-depleted T cells, or PBMCs.

Produced via immunoSEQ multiplex PCR; TCRdb's table is partial and in-frame only. The repertoire includes approximately 30,000 clones, 80% to 90% of them detected once, and about 0.55% sits in the top ten. The sample was peripheral blood. The TCR was taken from a woman in her forties with active or convalescent COVID-19.

The DNA of the CDR3 is TGTGCCAGCAGTTACGACGAGGTAGCTAACACCGGGGAGCTGTTTTTT. Its protein product is CASSYDEVANTGELFF. This chain joins TRBV6-5 and TRBJ2-2; D is unresolved. This CDR3 comprises 16 residues. Germline CDR1 MNHEY, CDR2 SVGAGI. V lost 2 bases and J lost 2, with 12 bases in between.